Reported below is one T cell receptor beta chain. The CDR3 runs to 15 residues. Germline assignment: CDR1 LNHNV and CDR2 YYDKDF (reference sequence). With V trimmed by 7 bases and J by 2 bases, 7 bases remained unmatched. This entry is derived from a study of blood T cell repertoires in COVID-19. TCRdb's copy holds only in-frame clones and misses some; the assay was immunoSEQ multiplex PCR. The sample consists of roughly 250,000 clones, around 87% of them appearing once. The sequence derives from a woman in her 50s who had recovered from COVID-19. Sequencing used PBMCs or T cells enriched from blood (not recorded which). The rearrangement links TRBV15 to TRBJ1-2, with 10 positions matching TRBD1. CDR3 residues: CATTSDRGRNYGYTF. The CDR3 DNA sequence: TGTGCCACCACCTCAGACAGGGGGCGGAACTATGGCTACACCTTC.